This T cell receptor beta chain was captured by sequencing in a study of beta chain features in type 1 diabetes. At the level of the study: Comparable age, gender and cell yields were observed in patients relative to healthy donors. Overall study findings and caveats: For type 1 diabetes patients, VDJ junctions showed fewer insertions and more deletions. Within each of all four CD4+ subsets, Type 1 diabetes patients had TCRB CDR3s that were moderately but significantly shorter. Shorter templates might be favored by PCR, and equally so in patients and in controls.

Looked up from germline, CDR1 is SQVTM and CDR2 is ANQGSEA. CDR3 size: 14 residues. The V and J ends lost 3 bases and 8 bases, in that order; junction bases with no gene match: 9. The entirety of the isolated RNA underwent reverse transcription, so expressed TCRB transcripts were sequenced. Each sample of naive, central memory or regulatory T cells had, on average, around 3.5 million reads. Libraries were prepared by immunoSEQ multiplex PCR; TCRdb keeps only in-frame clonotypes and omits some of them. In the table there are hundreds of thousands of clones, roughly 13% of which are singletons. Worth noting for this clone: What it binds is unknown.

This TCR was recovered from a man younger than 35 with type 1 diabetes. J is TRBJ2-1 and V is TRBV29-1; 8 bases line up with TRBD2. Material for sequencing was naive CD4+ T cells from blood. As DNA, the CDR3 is TGCAGCGTTGATGGACGGGGGGGCCTCGATGAGCAGTTCTTC. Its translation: CSVDGRGGLDEQFF.